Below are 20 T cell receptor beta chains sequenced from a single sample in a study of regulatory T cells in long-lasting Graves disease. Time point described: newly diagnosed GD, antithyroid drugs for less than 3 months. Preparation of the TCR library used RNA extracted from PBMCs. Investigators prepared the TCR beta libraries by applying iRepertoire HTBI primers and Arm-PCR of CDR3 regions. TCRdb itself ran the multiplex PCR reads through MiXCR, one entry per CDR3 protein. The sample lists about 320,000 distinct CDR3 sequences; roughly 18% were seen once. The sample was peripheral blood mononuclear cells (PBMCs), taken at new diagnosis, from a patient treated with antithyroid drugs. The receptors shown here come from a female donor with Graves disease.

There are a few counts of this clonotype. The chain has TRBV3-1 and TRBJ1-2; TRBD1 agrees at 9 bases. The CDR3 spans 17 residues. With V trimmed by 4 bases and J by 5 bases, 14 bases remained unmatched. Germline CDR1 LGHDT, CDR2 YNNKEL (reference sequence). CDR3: CASSPGTGYDSGYGYTF. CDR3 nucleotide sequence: TGTGCCAGCAGCCCGGGGACAGGGTATGATTCAGGATATGGCTACACCTTC.

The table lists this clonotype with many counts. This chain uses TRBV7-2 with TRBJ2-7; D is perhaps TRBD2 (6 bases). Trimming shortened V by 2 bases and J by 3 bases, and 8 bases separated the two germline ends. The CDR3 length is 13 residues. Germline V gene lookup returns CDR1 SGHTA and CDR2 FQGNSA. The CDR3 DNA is TGTGCCAGCAGCTTAAGACTAGTCTACGAGCAGTACTTC. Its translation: CASSLRLVYEQYF.

The CDR3 spells CASSSGVGPTGGYTF. DNA for the CDR3: TGCGCCAGCAGCTCAGGAGTTGGACCGACGGGTGGCTACACCTTC. This rearrangement joins TRBV5-1 to TRBJ1-2; the D is unclear. This CDR3 contains 15 residues. The V end lost 3 bases, the J end lost 7 bases, and 19 bases lay between the germline ends. Germline CDR1 reads SGHRS; CDR2 reads YFSETQ.

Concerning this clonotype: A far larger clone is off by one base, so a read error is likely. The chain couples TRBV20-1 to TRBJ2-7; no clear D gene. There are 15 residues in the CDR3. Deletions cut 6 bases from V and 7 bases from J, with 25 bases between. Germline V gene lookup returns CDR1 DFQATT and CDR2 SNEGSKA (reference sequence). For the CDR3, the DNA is TGCAGTGCCACATACTTGACAAATTCCTACAATGAGCAGTACTTC. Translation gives CSATYLTNSYNEQYF.

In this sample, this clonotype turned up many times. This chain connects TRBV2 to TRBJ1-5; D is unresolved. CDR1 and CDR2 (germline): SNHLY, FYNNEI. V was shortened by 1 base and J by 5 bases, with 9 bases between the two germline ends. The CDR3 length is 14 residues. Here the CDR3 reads CASSEEGFHQPQHF. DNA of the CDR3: TGTGCCAGCAGTGAAGAAGGGTTTCATCAGCCCCAGCATTTT.

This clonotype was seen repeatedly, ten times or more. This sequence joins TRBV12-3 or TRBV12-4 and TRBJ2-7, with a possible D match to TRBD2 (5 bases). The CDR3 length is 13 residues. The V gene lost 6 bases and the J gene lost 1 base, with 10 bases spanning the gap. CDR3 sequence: CASRSLVSYEQYF. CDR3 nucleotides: TGTGCCAGCAGATCACTAGTATCCTACGAGCAGTACTTC.

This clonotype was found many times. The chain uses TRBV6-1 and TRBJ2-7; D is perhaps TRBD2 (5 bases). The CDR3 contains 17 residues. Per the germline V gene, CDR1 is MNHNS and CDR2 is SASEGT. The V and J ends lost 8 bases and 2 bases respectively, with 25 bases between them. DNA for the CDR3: TGTGCCAGCTTCTCCGCAACGGAAGGTACTAGGCCCTACGAGCAGTACTTC. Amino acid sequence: CASFSATEGTRPYEQYF.

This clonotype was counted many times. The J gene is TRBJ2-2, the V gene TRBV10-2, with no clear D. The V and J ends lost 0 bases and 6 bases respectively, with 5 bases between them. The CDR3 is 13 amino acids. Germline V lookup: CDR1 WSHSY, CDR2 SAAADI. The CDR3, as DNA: TGCGCCAGCAGTGAGTCCCTCCCCGGGGAGCTGTTTTTT. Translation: CASSESLPGELFF.

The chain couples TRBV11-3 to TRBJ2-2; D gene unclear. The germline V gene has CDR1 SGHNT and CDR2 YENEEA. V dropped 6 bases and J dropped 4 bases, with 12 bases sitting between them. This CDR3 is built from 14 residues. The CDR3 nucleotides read TGTGCCAGCAGTTCCGACCCGAGCACCGGGGAGCTGTTTTTT. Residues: CASSSDPSTGELFF.

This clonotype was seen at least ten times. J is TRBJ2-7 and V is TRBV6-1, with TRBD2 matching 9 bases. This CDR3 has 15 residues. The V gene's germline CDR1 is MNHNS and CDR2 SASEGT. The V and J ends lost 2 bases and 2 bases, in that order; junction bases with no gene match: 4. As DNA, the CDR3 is TGTGCCAGCAGTGAACGCCTAGCGGGAACCTACGAGCAGTACTTC. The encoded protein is CASSERLAGTYEQYF.

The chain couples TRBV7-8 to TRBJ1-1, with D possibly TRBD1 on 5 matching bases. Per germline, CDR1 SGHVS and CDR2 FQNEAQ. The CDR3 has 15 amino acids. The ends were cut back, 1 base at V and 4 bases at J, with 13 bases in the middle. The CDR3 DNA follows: TGTGCCAGCAGCTTAGTAAGAGGGGACGGCACTGAAGCTTTCTTT. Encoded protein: CASSLVRGDGTEAFF.

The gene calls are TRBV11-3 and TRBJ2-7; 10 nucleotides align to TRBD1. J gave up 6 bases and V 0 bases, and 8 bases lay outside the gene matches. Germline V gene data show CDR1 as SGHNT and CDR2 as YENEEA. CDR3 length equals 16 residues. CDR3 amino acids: CASSLDSGQGSREQYF. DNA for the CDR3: TGTGCCAGCAGCTTAGATTCGGGACAGGGGAGTCGCGAGCAGTACTTC.

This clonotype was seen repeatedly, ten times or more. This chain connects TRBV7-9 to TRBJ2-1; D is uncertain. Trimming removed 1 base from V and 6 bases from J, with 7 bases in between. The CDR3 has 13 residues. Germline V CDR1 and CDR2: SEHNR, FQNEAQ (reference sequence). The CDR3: CASSLETSNEQFF. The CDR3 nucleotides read TGTGCCAGCAGCTTAGAGACCTCCAATGAGCAGTTCTTC.

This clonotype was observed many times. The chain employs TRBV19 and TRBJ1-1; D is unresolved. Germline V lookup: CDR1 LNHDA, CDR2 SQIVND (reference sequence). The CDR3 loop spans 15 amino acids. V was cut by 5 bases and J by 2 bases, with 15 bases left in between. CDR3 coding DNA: TGTGCCAGTAGTCCCCGGCGGCTTACCAACACTGAAGCTTTCTTT. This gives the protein CASSPRRLTNTEAFF.

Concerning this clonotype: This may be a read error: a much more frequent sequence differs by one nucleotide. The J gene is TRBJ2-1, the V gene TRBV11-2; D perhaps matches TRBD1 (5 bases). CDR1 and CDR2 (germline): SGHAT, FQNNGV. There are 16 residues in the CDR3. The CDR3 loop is CAGSLVQQGGLNEQFF. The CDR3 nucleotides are TGTGCCGGCAGCTTAGTACAGCAGGGCGGTCTCAATGAGCAGTTCTTC.

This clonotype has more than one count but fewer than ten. CDR3 amino acids: CASSSDWAKDTQYF. CDR3 bases: TGTGCCAGCAGCTCTGACTGGGCCAAAGATACGCAGTATTTT. This chain uses TRBV7-2 with TRBJ2-3; D remains ambiguous. This CDR3 is built from 14 residues. With 4 bases removed from V and 5 bases from J, the gap between germline ends came to 13 bases. The germline CDR1 and CDR2 sequences are SGHTA and FQGNSA.

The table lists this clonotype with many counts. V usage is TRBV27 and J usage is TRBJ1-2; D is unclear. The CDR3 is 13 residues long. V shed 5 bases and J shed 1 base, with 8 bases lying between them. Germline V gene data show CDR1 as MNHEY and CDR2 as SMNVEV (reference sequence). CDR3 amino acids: CASSPKNNYGYTF. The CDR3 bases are TGTGCCAGCAGTCCCAAGAATAACTATGGCTACACCTTC.

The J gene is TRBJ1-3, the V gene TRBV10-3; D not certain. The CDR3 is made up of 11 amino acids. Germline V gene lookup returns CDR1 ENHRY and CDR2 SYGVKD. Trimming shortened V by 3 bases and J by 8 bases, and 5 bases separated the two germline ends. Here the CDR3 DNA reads TGTGCCATCAGTGAAGAAGACACCATATATTTT. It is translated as CAISEEDTIYF.

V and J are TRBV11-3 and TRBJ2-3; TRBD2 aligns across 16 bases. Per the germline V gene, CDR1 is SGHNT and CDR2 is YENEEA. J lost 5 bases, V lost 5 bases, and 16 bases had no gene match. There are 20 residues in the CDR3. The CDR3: CASSVDYGTSGRAGVDTQYF. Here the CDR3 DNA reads TGTGCCAGCAGCGTCGATTACGGGACTAGCGGGAGGGCCGGGGTAGATACGCAGTATTTT.

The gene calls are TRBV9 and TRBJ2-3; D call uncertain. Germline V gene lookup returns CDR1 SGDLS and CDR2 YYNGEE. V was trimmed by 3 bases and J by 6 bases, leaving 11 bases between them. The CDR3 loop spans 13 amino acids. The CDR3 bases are TGTGCCAGCAGCGAGTGGACCGGGGATACGCAGTATTTT. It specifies CASSEWTGDTQYF.